Listed below are T cell receptor beta chains from one sample, sequenced in a study of T-cell memory formation after mild COVID-19. TCRdb ran MiXCR on the 5' RACE reads and lists one entry per CDR3 protein. The sample holds 300,000 to 350,000 distinct CDR3 sequences, roughly an eighth seen once. The sample consisted of PBMCs or a T cell subset sorted from them (not recorded which). The receptors were sampled from a young man who had mild COVID-19 (a few samples of this study predate the infection). Cell type and time point are not known. The CDR3 runs from the conserved cysteine through the conserved F or W. Fields, in order: J gene, D gene, clone size, V gene, CDR3 protein, CDR3 DNA. The D gene is left open where the match is weak. Clone size is not always given. Where it is, it says once, few, many or a class for expanded clones.

j_gene: TRBJ2-5
d_gene: .
abundance: few
v_gene: TRBV10-3
CDR3aa: CAISEEDLGSGRAVTQYF
CDR3nt: TGTGCCATCAGTGAGGAGGATTTGGGGTCCGGGCGGGCGGTGACCCAGTACTTC

j_gene: TRBJ2-1
d_gene: .
abundance: few
v_gene: TRBV4-1
CDR3aa: CASSQERFYNEQFF
CDR3nt: TGCGCCAGCAGCCAAGAAAGGTTTTACAATGAGCAGTTCTTC

j_gene: TRBJ2-5
d_gene: .
abundance: .
v_gene: TRBV11-2
CDR3aa: CASSPLSVARRETQYF
CDR3nt: TGTGCCAGCAGCCCCCTTTCGGTCGCGAGGAGAGAGACCCAGTACTTC

j_gene: TRBJ2-5
d_gene: TRBD1
abundance: .
v_gene: TRBV10-3
CDR3aa: CAIGTGKETQYF
CDR3nt: TGTGCCATCGGGACAGGGAAGGAGACCCAGTACTTC

j_gene: TRBJ2-3
d_gene: .
abundance: few
v_gene: TRBV20-1
CDR3aa: CSAKSGGGTDTQYF
CDR3nt: TGCAGTGCTAAGTCTGGGGGAGGCACAGATACGCAGTATTTT

j_gene: TRBJ1-4
d_gene: .
abundance: few
v_gene: TRBV18
CDR3aa: CASSPGTYFEKLFF
CDR3nt: TGTGCCAGCTCACCCGGGACATATTTTGAAAAACTGTTTTTT

j_gene: TRBJ1-1
d_gene: TRBD1
abundance: .
v_gene: TRBV5-1
CDR3aa: CASSSGTENTEAFF
CDR3nt: TGCGCCAGCAGCTCAGGGACAGAGAACACTGAAGCTTTCTTT

j_gene: TRBJ1-6
d_gene: .
abundance: few
v_gene: TRBV4-3
CDR3aa: CASSQDLNLPLHF
CDR3nt: TGCGCCAGCAGCCAAGATCTCAATTTACCCCTCCACTTT

j_gene: TRBJ1-1
d_gene: .
abundance: few
v_gene: TRBV6-6
CDR3aa: CASSSPGNAEAFF
CDR3nt: TGTGCCAGCAGTTCCCCTGGGAACGCTGAAGCTTTCTTT

j_gene: TRBJ2-3
d_gene: TRBD2
abundance: few
v_gene: TRBV6-5
CDR3aa: CASSYLGGEMQYF
CDR3nt: TGTGCCAGCAGTTATCTTGGGGGGGAGATGCAGTATTTT

j_gene: TRBJ1-5
d_gene: TRBD1
abundance: few
v_gene: TRBV15
CDR3aa: CATSTGGGTVGNQPQHF
CDR3nt: TGTGCCACCAGCACAGGGGGGGGGACAGTCGGCAATCAGCCCCAGCATTTT

j_gene: TRBJ2-3
d_gene: TRBD1
abundance: .
v_gene: TRBV7-9
CDR3aa: CASSPRDRVDTDTQYF
CDR3nt: TGTGCCAGCAGCCCGCGGGACAGGGTTGACACAGATACGCAGTATTTT

j_gene: TRBJ1-2
d_gene: TRBD1
abundance: once
v_gene: TRBV10-3
CDR3aa: CAISDRQGSVPGVGNGYTF
CDR3nt: TGTGCCATCAGTGACCGACAGGGTAGCGTACCGGGCGTGGGGAATGGCTACACCTTC

j_gene: TRBJ2-6
d_gene: TRBD1
abundance: .
v_gene: TRBV11-2
CDR3aa: CASSDLQGHSGANVLTF
CDR3nt: TGTGCCAGCAGCGACCTACAGGGGCACTCTGGGGCCAACGTCCTGACTTTC

j_gene: TRBJ2-7
d_gene: TRBD2
abundance: .
v_gene: TRBV7-8
CDR3aa: CASSLGIAGGSYEQYF
CDR3nt: TGTGCCAGCAGCTTAGGAATAGCGGGGGGCTCCTACGAGCAGTACTTC

j_gene: TRBJ1-2
d_gene: .
abundance: .
v_gene: TRBV7-2
CDR3aa: CASSPKPGGYTF
CDR3nt: TGTGCCAGCAGCCCGAAGCCGGGGGGCTACACCTTC

j_gene: TRBJ1-2
d_gene: .
abundance: few
v_gene: TRBV7-9
CDR3aa: CASSGEAGYGYTF
CDR3nt: TGTGCCAGCAGCGGGGAGGCAGGCTATGGCTACACCTTC